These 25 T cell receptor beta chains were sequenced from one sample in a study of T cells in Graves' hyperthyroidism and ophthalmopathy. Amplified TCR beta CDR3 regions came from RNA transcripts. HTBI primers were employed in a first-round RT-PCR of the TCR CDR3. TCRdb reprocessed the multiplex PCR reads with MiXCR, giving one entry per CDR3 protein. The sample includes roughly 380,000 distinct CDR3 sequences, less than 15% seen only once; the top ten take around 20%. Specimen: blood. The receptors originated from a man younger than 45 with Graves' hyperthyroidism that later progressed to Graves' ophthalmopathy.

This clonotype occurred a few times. CDR3: CASSFLQGEGDRTEAFF. The CDR3 DNA sequence: TGCGCCAGCAGCTTCCTACAGGGGGAAGGGGATCGGACTGAAGCTTTCTTT. J is TRBJ1-1 and V is TRBV5-1, with TRBD1 matching over 8 bases. The CDR3 covers 17 residues. Germline V gives CDR1 SGHRS, CDR2 YFSETQ. The V and J ends lost 2 bases and 5 bases, in that order; junction bases with no gene match: 14.

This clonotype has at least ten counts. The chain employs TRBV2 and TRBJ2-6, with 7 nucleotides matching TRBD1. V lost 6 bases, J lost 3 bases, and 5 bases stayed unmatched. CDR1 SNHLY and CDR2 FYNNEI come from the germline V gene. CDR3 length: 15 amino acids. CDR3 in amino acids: CASRTQGVGANVLTF. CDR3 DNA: TGTGCCAGCAGGACCCAGGGGGTTGGGGCCAACGTCCTGACTTTC.

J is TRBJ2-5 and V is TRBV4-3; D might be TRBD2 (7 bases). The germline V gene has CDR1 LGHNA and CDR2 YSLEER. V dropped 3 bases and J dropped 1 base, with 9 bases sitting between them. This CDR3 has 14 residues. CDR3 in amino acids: CASSQGGPQETQYF. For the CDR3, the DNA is TGCGCCAGCAGCCAGGGGGGGCCCCAAGAGACCCAGTACTTC.

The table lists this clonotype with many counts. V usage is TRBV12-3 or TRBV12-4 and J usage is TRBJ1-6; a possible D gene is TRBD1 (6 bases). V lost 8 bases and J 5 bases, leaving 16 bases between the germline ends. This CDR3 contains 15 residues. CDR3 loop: CASRNREVNNSPLHF. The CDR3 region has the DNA TGTGCCAGCCGCAACAGGGAGGTGAATAATTCACCCCTCCACTTT.

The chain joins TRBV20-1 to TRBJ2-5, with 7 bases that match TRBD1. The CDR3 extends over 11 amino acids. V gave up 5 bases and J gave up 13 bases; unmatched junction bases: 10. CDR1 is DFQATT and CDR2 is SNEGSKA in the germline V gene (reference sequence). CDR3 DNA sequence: TGCAGTGCTCCGACAGGGACAAGAATGTACTTC. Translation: CSAPTGTRMYF.

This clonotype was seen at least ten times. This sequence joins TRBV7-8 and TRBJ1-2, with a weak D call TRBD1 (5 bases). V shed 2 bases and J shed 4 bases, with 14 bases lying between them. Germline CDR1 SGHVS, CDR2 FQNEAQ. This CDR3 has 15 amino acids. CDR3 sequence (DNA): TGTGCCAGCAGCTTAACGGTCGGGGCCCTCTATGGCTACACCTTC. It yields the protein CASSLTVGALYGYTF.

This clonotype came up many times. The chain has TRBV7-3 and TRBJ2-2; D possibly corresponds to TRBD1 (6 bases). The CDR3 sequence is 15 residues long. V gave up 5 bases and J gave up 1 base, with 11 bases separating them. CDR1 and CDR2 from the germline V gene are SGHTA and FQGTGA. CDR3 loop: CASSLMGQNTGELFF. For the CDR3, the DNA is TGTGCCAGCAGCCTAATGGGACAGAACACCGGGGAGCTGTTTTTT.

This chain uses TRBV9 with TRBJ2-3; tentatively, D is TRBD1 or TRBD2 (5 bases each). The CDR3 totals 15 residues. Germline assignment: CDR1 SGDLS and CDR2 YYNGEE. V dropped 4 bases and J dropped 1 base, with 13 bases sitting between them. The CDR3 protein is CASSSGTIGTDTQYF. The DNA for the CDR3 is TGTGCCAGCAGCTCAGGGACGATCGGCACAGATACGCAGTATTTT.

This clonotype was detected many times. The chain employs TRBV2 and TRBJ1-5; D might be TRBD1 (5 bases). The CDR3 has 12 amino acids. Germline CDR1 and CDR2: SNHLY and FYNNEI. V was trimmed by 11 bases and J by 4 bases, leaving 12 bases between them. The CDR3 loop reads CAFGGGNQPQHF. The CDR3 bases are TGTGCCTTTGGGGGTGGGAATCAGCCCCAGCATTTT.

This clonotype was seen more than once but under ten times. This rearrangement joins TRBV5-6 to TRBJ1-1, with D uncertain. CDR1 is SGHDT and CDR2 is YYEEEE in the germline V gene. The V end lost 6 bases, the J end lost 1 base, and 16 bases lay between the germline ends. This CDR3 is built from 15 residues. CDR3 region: CASTPQRRTNTEAFF. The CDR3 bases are TGTGCCAGCACCCCGCAAAGACGGACGAACACTGAAGCTTTCTTT.

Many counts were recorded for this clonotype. The CDR3 sequence: CSARQTDTQYF. Here the CDR3 DNA reads TGCAGTGCTAGGCAGACAGATACGCAGTATTTT. The chain couples TRBV20-1 to TRBJ2-3; D is undetermined. This CDR3 has 11 residues. Looked up from germline, CDR1 is DFQATT and CDR2 is SNEGSKA (reference sequence). Trimming removed 3 bases at V and 3 bases at J, with 4 bases between.

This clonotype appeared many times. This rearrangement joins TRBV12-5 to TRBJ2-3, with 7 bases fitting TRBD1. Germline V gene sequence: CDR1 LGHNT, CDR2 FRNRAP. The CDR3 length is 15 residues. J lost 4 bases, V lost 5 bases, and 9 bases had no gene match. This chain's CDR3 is CASGHPDRPADTQYF. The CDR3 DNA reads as TGTGCTAGTGGTCACCCGGACAGGCCCGCAGATACGCAGTATTTT.

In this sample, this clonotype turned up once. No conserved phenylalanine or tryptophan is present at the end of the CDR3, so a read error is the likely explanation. CDR3 nucleotides: TGCGCCAGCAGCCCCCGGACAGGGGAGAACACTGAAGCTTTCTCT. This sequence encodes CASSPRTGENTEAFS. The rearrangement joins TRBV5-1 to TRBJ1-1; 9 bases are shared with TRBD1. The J segment lost 1 base and the V segment lost 4 bases, leaving 5 bases of the junction unmatched. Germline V CDR1 and CDR2: SGHRS, YFSETQ. CDR3 length equals 15 residues.

In nucleotides, the CDR3 is TGCGCCAGGAAGGACAGTAGGGGTCAGCCCCAGCATTTT. Residues: CARKDSRGQPQHF. The gene calls are TRBV5-1 and TRBJ1-5, with D possibly matching TRBD1 (6 bases). V was clipped by 8 bases and J by 6 bases, with 15 bases between them. CDR3 length equals 13 residues. Germline CDR1 is SGHRS and CDR2 is YFSETQ.

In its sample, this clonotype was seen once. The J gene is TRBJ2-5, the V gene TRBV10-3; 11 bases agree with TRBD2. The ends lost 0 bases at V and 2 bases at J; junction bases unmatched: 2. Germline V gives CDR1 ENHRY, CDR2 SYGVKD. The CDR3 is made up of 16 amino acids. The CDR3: CAISESLAGGQETQYF. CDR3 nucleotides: TGTGCCATCAGTGAGTCTCTAGCGGGGGGTCAAGAGACCCAGTACTTC.

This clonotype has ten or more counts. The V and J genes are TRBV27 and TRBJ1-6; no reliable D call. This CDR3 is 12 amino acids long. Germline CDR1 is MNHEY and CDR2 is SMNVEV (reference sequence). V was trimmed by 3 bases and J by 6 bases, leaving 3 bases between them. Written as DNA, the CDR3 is TGTGCCAGCAGTTTCCTTAATTCACCCCTCCACTTT. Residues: CASSFLNSPLHF.

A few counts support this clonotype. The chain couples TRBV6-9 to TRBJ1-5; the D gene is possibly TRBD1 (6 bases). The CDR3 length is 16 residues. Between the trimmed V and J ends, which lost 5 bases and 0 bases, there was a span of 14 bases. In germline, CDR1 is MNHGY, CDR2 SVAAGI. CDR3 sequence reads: CASSHPGQASNQPQHF. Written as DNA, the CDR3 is TGTGCCAGCAGTCATCCGGGACAAGCTAGCAATCAGCCCCAGCATTTT.

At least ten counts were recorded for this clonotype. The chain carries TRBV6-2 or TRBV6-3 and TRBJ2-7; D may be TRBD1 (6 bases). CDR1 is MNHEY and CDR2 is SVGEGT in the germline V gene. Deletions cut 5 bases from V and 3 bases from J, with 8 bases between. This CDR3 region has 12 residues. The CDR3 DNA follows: TGTGCCAGCAGTCAGGACAGCTACGAGCAGTACTTC. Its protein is CASSQDSYEQYF.

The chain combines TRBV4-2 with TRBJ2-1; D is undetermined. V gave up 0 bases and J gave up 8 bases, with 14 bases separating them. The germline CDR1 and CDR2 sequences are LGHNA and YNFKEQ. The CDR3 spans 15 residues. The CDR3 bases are TGTGCCAGCAGCCAAGATCAAACCAGTTCCGATGAGCAGTTCTTC. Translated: CASSQDQTSSDEQFF.

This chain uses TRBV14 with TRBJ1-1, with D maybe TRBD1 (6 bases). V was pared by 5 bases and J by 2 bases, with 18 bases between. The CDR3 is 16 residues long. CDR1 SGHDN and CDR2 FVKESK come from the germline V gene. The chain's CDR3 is CASSVMPGGLNTEAFF. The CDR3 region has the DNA TGTGCCAGCAGCGTTATGCCCGGGGGGCTAAACACTGAAGCTTTCTTT. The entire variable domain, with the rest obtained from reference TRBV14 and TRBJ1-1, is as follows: EAGVTQFPSHSVIEKGQTVTLRCDPISGHDNLYWYRRVMGKEIKFLLHFVKESKQDESGMPNNRFLAERTGGTYSTLKVQPAELEDSGVYFCASSVMPGGLNTEAFFGQGTRLTVV.

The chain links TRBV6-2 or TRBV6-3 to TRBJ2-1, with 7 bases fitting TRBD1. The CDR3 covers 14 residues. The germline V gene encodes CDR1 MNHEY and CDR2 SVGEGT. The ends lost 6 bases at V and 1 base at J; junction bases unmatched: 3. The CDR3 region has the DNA TGTGCCAGCAGCGCAGGGGGTTCCTACAATGAGCAGTTCTTC. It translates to CASSAGGSYNEQFF.

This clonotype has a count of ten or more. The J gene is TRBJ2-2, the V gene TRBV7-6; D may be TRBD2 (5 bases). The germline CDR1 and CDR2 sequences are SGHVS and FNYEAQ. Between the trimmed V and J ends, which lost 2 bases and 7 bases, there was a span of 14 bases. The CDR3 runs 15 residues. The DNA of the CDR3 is TGTGCCAGCAGCTTATATCAGGCCGAGGGCGGGGAGCTGTTTTTT. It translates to CASSLYQAEGGELFF.

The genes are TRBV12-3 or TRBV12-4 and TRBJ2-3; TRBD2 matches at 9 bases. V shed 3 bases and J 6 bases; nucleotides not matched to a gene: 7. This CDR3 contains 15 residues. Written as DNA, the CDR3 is TGTGCCAGCAGTTTTGCGGGGGGGCCATATGATACGCAGTATTTT. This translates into CASSFAGGPYDTQYF.

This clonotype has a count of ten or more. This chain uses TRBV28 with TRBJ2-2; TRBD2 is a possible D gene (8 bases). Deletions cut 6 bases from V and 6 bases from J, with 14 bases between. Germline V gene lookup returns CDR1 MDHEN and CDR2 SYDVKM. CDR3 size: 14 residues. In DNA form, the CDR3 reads TGTGCCAGCAGAGGGGGCGGGGGGCCCGGGGAGCTGTTTTTT. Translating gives CASRGGGGPGELFF.

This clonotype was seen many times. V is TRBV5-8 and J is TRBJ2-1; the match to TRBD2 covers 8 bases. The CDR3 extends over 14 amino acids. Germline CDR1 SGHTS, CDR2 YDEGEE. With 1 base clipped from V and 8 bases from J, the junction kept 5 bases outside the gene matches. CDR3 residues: CASSLLSGGDEQFF. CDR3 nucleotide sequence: TGTGCCAGCAGCTTGTTGAGCGGGGGCGATGAGCAGTTCTTC.